The 31 T cell receptor beta chains reported below all come from one sample, sequenced in a study of beta chain features in type 1 diabetes. The whole isolated RNA underwent reverse transcription, so sequencing captured expressed TCRB transcripts. Only in-frame clones appear in the TCRdb table, and some are missing; sequencing was by immunoSEQ multiplex PCR. Of roughly 240,000 clones in the sample, around 68% were seen once. The sequenced sample consisted of naive CD4+ T cells from blood. The origin of the receptors is a man in his thirties or forties in good health.

The gene calls are TRBV28 and TRBJ2-3; 13 bases match TRBD2. Losses at the gene ends were 6 bases for V and 4 bases for J; bases not matched to a gene: 7. The germline gives CDR1 MDHEN, CDR2 SYDVKM. The CDR3 extends over 16 amino acids. The CDR3 protein is CASSPGLAGSSDTQYF. In nucleotides, the CDR3 is TGTGCCAGCAGCCCGGGACTAGCGGGATCGTCAGATACGCAGTATTTT.

In its sample, this clone was seen a few times. The rearrangement uses TRBV29-1 and TRBJ1-1; D is perhaps TRBD1 (6 bases). Trimming removed 7 bases from V and 1 base from J, with 10 bases in between. CDR1 and CDR2 (germline): SQVTM, ANQGSEA. This CDR3 region has 12 residues. CDR3 in DNA: TGCAGCGCATACAGGGCGAACACTGAAGCTTTCTTT. The encoded protein is CSAYRANTEAFF.

The rearrangement links TRBV20-1 to TRBJ2-7; D unclear. The ends were cut back, 6 bases at V and 8 bases at J, with 11 bases in the middle. Germline V gene data show CDR1 as DFQATT and CDR2 as SNEGSKA (reference sequence). The CDR3 contains 10 residues. The CDR3 reads CSAATEKQYF. The CDR3 DNA reads TGCAGTGCCGCGACTGAGAAGCAGTACTTC.

This clone was detected a few times. The chain links TRBV29-1 to TRBJ2-1; D uncertain. V dropped 4 bases and J dropped 6 bases, with 13 bases sitting between them. Per the germline V gene, CDR1 is SQVTM and CDR2 is ANQGSEA. The CDR3 consists of 13 residues. CDR3: CSVAFLLGNEQFF. CDR3 nucleotide sequence: TGCAGCGTTGCTTTCCTTCTCGGCAATGAGCAGTTCTTC.

The CDR3 sequence: CAISADRGHYGYTF. The CDR3 DNA is TGTGCCATCAGTGCGGACAGGGGGCATTATGGCTACACCTTC. The chain is built from TRBV10-3 and TRBJ1-2, with 11 positions matching TRBD1. V dropped 4 bases and J dropped 5; count of bases not matched to a gene: 3. Germline-derived CDR1 and CDR2 are ENHRY and SYGVKD. This CDR3 comprises 14 residues.

This clone was picked up a small number of times. This chain connects TRBV29-1 to TRBJ1-2, with TRBD1 identical over 10 bases. CDR3 length: 13 amino acids. V lost 7 bases to trimming and J lost 4 bases; unmatched junction nucleotides: 6. Germline values: CDR1 SQVTM, CDR2 ANQGSEA. DNA for the CDR3: TGCAGCGCCGAGACAGGGGGCGGCTATGGCTACACCTTC. Translation: CSAETGGGYGYTF.

This clone has only a few counts. This sequence joins TRBV7-2 and TRBJ2-5, with D possibly being TRBD2 (6 bases). CDR1 SGHTA and CDR2 FQGNSA come from the germline V gene. This CDR3 comprises 15 residues. Between the trimmed V and J ends, which lost 4 bases and 7 bases, there was a span of 19 bases. The CDR3 sequence: CASSSGTPLGGTQYF. The CDR3 DNA sequence: TGTGCCAGCAGCTCCGGGACTCCCCTAGGCGGGACCCAGTACTTC.

This clone has just a few counts. The chain carries TRBV29-1 and TRBJ2-2; no clear D. The germline CDR1 and CDR2 sequences are SQVTM and ANQGSEA. The V and J ends lost 5 bases and 5 bases respectively, with 9 bases between them. The CDR3 has 12 residues. CDR3 sequence: CSVPDGTGELFF. The CDR3 DNA sequence: TGCAGCGTTCCAGACGGAACCGGGGAGCTGTTTTTT.

This chain joins TRBV5-1 and TRBJ2-2, with 8 positions matching TRBD2. This CDR3 spans 16 amino acids. Trimming at V came to 4 bases and at J to 0 bases, leaving 5 bases not matched to a gene. The germline V gene encodes CDR1 SGHRS and CDR2 YFSETQ. CDR3 in amino acids: CASSPPSGPNTGELFF. The DNA for the CDR3 is TGCGCCAGCAGCCCTCCTAGCGGGCCGAACACCGGGGAGCTGTTTTTT.

J is TRBJ2-1 and V is TRBV5-1; D is perhaps TRBD2 (6 bases). This CDR3 has 13 amino acids. Germline V lookup: CDR1 SGHRS, CDR2 YFSETQ. Trimming took off 2 bases at V and 7 bases at J, with 10 bases between the two ends. The DNA of the CDR3 is TGCGCCAGCAGCTTCTCGGCGGGGAATGAGCAGTTCTTC. Amino acid sequence: CASSFSAGNEQFF.

The chain joins TRBV20-1 to TRBJ2-1; D gene unclear. The CDR3 spans 11 residues. The germline V gene has CDR1 DFQATT and CDR2 SNEGSKA (reference sequence). V lost 8 bases and J lost 2, with 7 bases in between. CDR3 in amino acids: CSPWAYNEQFF. CDR3 nucleotides: TGCAGTCCTTGGGCCTACAATGAGCAGTTCTTC.

V is TRBV6-6 and J is TRBJ2-1; TRBD1 matches 9 bases. Germline lookup yields CDR1 MNHNY and CDR2 SVGAGI (reference sequence). This CDR3 comprises 12 residues. Losses at the gene ends were 4 bases for V and 8 bases for J; bases not matched to a gene: 0. CDR3 region: CASSWTGDEQFF. CDR3 coding DNA: TGTGCCAGCAGTTGGACAGGGGATGAGCAGTTCTTC.

The rearrangement joins TRBV28 to TRBJ1-5; D is perhaps TRBD1 (6 bases). Deletions cut 5 bases from V and 3 bases from J, with 11 bases between. In germline, CDR1 is MDHEN, CDR2 SYDVKM. The CDR3 spans 14 residues. The chain's CDR3 is CASSAGQYNQPQHF. CDR3 nucleotides: TGTGCCAGCAGTGCTGGACAGTACAATCAGCCCCAGCATTTT.

On this clone itself: At the DNA level, this CDR3 is encoded by other sequences in the same sample as well. The V gene is TRBV14, the J gene TRBJ2-7; no firm D call. With 1 base removed from V and 1 base from J, the gap between germline ends came to 2 bases. This CDR3 is 12 amino acids long. Germline CDR1 is SGHDN and CDR2 is FVKESK. The CDR3 sequence: CASSQGSYEQYF. The CDR3 coding sequence is TGTGCCAGCAGCCAAGGTTCCTACGAGCAGTACTTC.

V and J are TRBV9 and TRBJ2-7; D gene ambiguous. The CDR3 has 14 amino acids. V was pared by 3 bases and J by 6 bases, with 16 bases between. Per germline, CDR1 SGDLS and CDR2 YYNGEE. CDR3: CASSAGLPPSEQYF. The CDR3 bases are TGTGCCAGCAGCGCCGGGCTCCCACCCTCCGAGCAGTACTTC.

The CDR3 nucleotides are TGTGCCAGCAGATCGGGCCCTAATTCACCCCTCCACTTT. Translated, it gives CASRSGPNSPLHF. This chain links TRBV2 with TRBJ1-6, with unresolved D. The CDR3 covers 13 residues. Germline-derived CDR1 and CDR2 are SNHLY and FYNNEI. The V end was cut by 6 bases, the J end by 6 bases, with 9 bases between. Looking up the rest from reference TRBV2 and TRBJ1-6 gives the full variable domain: EPEVTQTPSHQVTQMGQEVILRCVPISNHLYFYWYRQILGQKVEFLVSFYNNEISEKSEIFDDQFSVERPDGSNFTLKIRSTKLEDSAMYFCASRSGPNSPLHFGNGTRLTVT.

The chain is built from TRBV6-1 and TRBJ1-2, with D tentatively TRBD1 (5 bases). In germline, CDR1 is MNHNS, CDR2 SASEGT. V dropped 5 bases and J dropped 3 bases, with 16 bases sitting between them. This CDR3 comprises 15 residues. CDR3 amino acids: CASSLRDRYYYGYTF. Written as DNA, the CDR3 is TGTGCCAGCAGTTTACGGGACCGATACTACTATGGCTACACCTTC.

Turning to this clone: The identical CDR3 is also encoded by other nucleotide sequences in the sample. The chain links TRBV28 to TRBJ2-1; no reliable D call. CDR1 and CDR2 from the germline V gene are MDHEN and SYDVKM. Trimming removed 5 bases from V and 4 bases from J, with 3 bases in between. This CDR3 is built from 11 residues. CDR3 sequence: CASSLYNEQFF. The CDR3, as DNA: TGTGCCAGCAGTCTGTACAATGAGCAGTTCTTC.

In DNA form, the CDR3 reads TGTGCCACCAGCAGAGATCGGAGGACAGGGGCGACAGATACGCAGTATTTT. This encodes CATSRDRRTGATDTQYF. The chain joins TRBV15 to TRBJ2-3; 9 bases match TRBD1. Germline loops: CDR1 LNHNV, CDR2 YYDKDF (reference sequence). The CDR3 spans 17 residues. V shed 0 bases, J shed 3 bases, and the junction held 7 bases outside the gene matches.

Remarks on this clone: The junction differs from germline at one of its ends, possibly a read error. The chain employs TRBV29-1 and TRBJ2-7; D may be TRBD2 (6 bases). The V gene's germline CDR1 is SQVTM and CDR2 ANQGSEA. CDR3 length: 12 amino acids. CDR3 protein: CSARRGSNEQYF. CDR3 coding DNA: TGCAGCGCCCGGAGGGGCTCCAACGAGCAGTACTTC.

The rearrangement uses TRBV28 and TRBJ2-3; TRBD2 aligns across 13 bases. Germline-derived CDR1 and CDR2 are MDHEN and SYDVKM. V lost 6 bases, J lost 0 bases, and 3 bases stayed unmatched. The CDR3 extends over 16 amino acids. The DNA of the CDR3 is TGTGCCAGCAGCCGGGGACTAGCGGGAAGCACAGATACGCAGTATTTT. It yields the protein CASSRGLAGSTDTQYF.

The J gene is TRBJ2-1, the V gene TRBV30, with D possibly matching TRBD2 (6 bases). V shed 2 bases and J shed 2 bases, with 16 bases lying between them. Germline CDR1 reads GTSNPN; CDR2 reads SVGIG (reference sequence). The CDR3 totals 16 residues. CDR3 DNA: TGTGCCTGGAGTCCCGGGACTCCCACTACCTACAATGAGCAGTTCTTC. Translation: CAWSPGTPTTYNEQFF.

The chain has TRBV6-4 and TRBJ2-1; TRBD2 matches 7 bases. This CDR3 region has 15 residues. V was pared by 2 bases and J by 3 bases, with 4 bases of the junction left unmatched. CDR1 and CDR2 (germline): MRHNA, SNTAGT. For the CDR3, the DNA is TGTGCCAGCAGTGACGTCCTAGCGGACTACAATGAGCAGTTCTTC. Its protein is CASSDVLADYNEQFF.

The chain recombines TRBV28 with TRBJ1-1; D might be TRBD1 (6 bases). The CDR3 loop spans 14 amino acids. Germline assignment: CDR1 MDHEN and CDR2 SYDVKM. Trimming removed 6 bases from V and 0 bases from J, with 11 bases in between. CDR3 amino acids: CASSLQGMNTEAFF. The CDR3 DNA reads as TGTGCCAGCAGCCTACAGGGAATGAACACTGAAGCTTTCTTT.

V is TRBV30 and J is TRBJ1-1; D might be TRBD1 (6 bases). Germline assignment: CDR1 GTSNPN and CDR2 SVGIG (reference sequence). The CDR3 has 14 amino acids. V was trimmed by 4 bases and J by 7 bases, leaving 19 bases between them. The DNA for the CDR3 is TGTGCCTGGAACCAACAGGGAAATTCGGGTGAAGCTTTCTTT. As protein: CAWNQQGNSGEAFF.

V is TRBV15 and J is TRBJ1-4; the D is unclear. V was clipped by 0 bases and J by 9 bases, with 5 bases between them. This CDR3 is 12 amino acids long. The germline V gene encodes CDR1 LNHNV and CDR2 YYDKDF (reference sequence). CDR3 sequence (DNA): TGTGCCACCAGCAGAGACACACAAAAACTGTTTTTT. Protein sequence: CATSRDTQKLFF.

The chain recombines TRBV5-1 with TRBJ2-1, with D perhaps assigned TRBD1 or TRBD2 (7 bases each). V lost 1 base to trimming and J lost 3 bases, with 17 bases between them. Germline-derived CDR1 and CDR2 are SGHRS and YFSETQ. The CDR3 spans 17 residues. Here the CDR3 reads CASSLKQGTILYNEQFF. The CDR3 DNA reads TGCGCCAGCAGCTTGAAACAGGGGACTATCCTCTACAATGAGCAGTTCTTC.

The chain recombines TRBV9 with TRBJ2-1; TRBD2 matches at 7 bases. The J segment lost 5 bases and the V segment lost 0 bases, leaving 8 bases of the junction unmatched. The CDR3 is 16 residues long. Per germline, CDR1 SGDLS and CDR2 YYNGEE. DNA of the CDR3: TGTGCCAGCAGCGTAGAATGGCTAGCGGCAAACAATGAGCAGTTCTTC. Translated: CASSVEWLAANNEQFF.

This clone was recorded only once. V is TRBV27 and J is TRBJ1-1; no reliable D call. Between the trimmed V and J ends, which lost 5 bases and 1 base, there was a span of 8 bases. The V gene's germline CDR1 is MNHEY and CDR2 SMNVEV (reference sequence). CDR3 length: 13 amino acids. The CDR3 sequence is CASSGVPNTEAFF. In DNA form, the CDR3 reads TGTGCCAGCAGTGGGGTACCGAACACTGAAGCTTTCTTT.

The CDR3, as DNA: TGTGCCAGTAGTACCCGGGGACTAGGAAAGGGTGGCGAGCAGTACTTC. Translated, it gives CASSTRGLGKGGEQYF. The V and J genes are TRBV19 and TRBJ2-7; 8 bases fit TRBD2. The CDR3 covers 16 residues. CDR1 and CDR2 (germline): LNHDA, SQIVND (reference sequence). V dropped 4 bases and J dropped 6; count of bases not matched to a gene: 14.

This clone was seen a handful of times. V gene TRBV30 combines with J gene TRBJ2-4; D gene unclear. Trimming cost V 0 bases and J 4 bases, with 16 bases left between them. The CDR3 extends over 16 amino acids. Germline V gene lookup returns CDR1 GTSNPN and CDR2 SVGIG (reference sequence). Here the CDR3 DNA reads TGTGCCTGGAGTGTACGACTCAGCTTCCCTAAAAACATTCAGTACTTC. Translation gives CAWSVRLSFPKNIQYF.